Shown below are 19 T cell receptor beta chains from a single sample sequenced in a study of early T cells in non-severe SARS-CoV-2 infection. One entry per CDR3 protein, called by TCRdb with MiXCR from the 5' RACE reads. This repertoire shows fewer than 85,000 distinct CDR3 sequences, approximately 9.1% found once; its top ten account for approximately 5%. Sequencing used whole blood. These receptors were obtained from an adult who was a healthcare worker with PCR-confirmed SARS-CoV-2 infection or an uninfected control (not recorded which).

V is TRBV29-1 and J is TRBJ2-2; D ambiguous. The V end lost 2 bases, the J end lost 5 bases, and 6 bases lay between the germline ends. This CDR3 comprises 12 residues. Germline V lookup: CDR1 SQVTM, CDR2 ANQGSEA. Here the CDR3 reads CSVEPETGELFF. In DNA, the CDR3 is TGCAGCGTTGAACCCGAAACCGGGGAGCTGTTTTTT.

In its sample, this clonotype was seen many times. The DNA of the CDR3 is TGCGCCAGCAGTTTCCCGGGACAGGGGAGCACTGAAGCTTTCTTT. It yields the protein CASSFPGQGSTEAFF. The chain is built from TRBV10-2 and TRBJ1-1; 10 bases agree with TRBD1. Germline-derived CDR1 and CDR2 are WSHSY and SAAADI. The trim removed 5 bases at V and 4 bases at J, leaving 7 bases unmatched. This CDR3 spans 15 amino acids.

In its sample, this clonotype was seen a few times. The chain is built from TRBV10-2 and TRBJ2-1; the match to TRBD2 covers 7 bases. CDR1 and CDR2 (germline): WSHSY, SAAADI. This CDR3 contains 14 residues. V shed 8 bases, J shed 1 base, and the junction held 5 bases outside the gene matches. CDR3 region: CASGPSGSYNEQFF. DNA of the CDR3: TGCGCCAGCGGGCCTAGCGGTTCCTACAATGAGCAGTTCTTC.

This clonotype has a handful of counts. V usage is TRBV12-2 and J usage is TRBJ2-1; the table's TRBD1 call for D was not verified on the DNA. TRBV12-2 is a pseudogene locus. The CDR3 has 14 residues. In nucleotides, the CDR3 is TGTGCAAGTCGTTGGGGGGGATCCTACAATGAGCAGTTCTTC. The encoded protein is CASRWGGSYNEQFF.

The chain recombines TRBV7-2 with TRBJ1-1; D is unclear. In germline, CDR1 is SGHTA, CDR2 FQGNSA. The CDR3 is 12 residues long. Trimming took off 6 bases at V and 9 bases at J, with 14 bases between the two ends. In DNA, the CDR3 is TGTGCCAGCAGGCGTAGGGAGTCACAAGCTTTCTTT. The encoded protein is CASRRRESQAFF.

This clonotype showed up just a few times. The J gene is TRBJ2-4, the V gene TRBV4-1, with 10 bases identical to TRBD1. The CDR3 covers 14 residues. The ends lost 6 bases at V and 4 bases at J; junction bases unmatched: 3. Germline-derived CDR1 and CDR2 are MGHRA and YSYEKL. DNA of the CDR3: TGCGCCAGCAGTCCGGGACAGGGGAAAAACATTCAGTACTTC. Its translation is CASSPGQGKNIQYF.

This clonotype has a count of ten or more. The rearrangement joins TRBV9 to TRBJ2-7; no reliable D call. Deletions cut 4 bases from V and 6 bases from J, with 14 bases between. There are 13 residues in the CDR3. Germline CDR1 is SGDLS and CDR2 is YYNGEE. As DNA, the CDR3 is TGTGCCAGCAGCCCCCAGACTCAGAGCGAGCAGTACTTC. Protein product: CASSPQTQSEQYF. Based on the CDR3 plus reference TRBV9 and TRBJ2-7, the full variable domain is DSGVTQTPKHLITATGQRVTLRCSPRSGDLSVYWYQQSLDQGLQFLIQYYNGEERAKGNILERFSAQQFPDLHSELNLSSLELGDSALYFCASSPQTQSEQYFGPGTRLTVT.

A remark on this clonotype: Since a much larger clone is just one base distant, this may be a read error. The chain is built from TRBV12-3 or TRBV12-4 and TRBJ2-1, with D perhaps TRBD2 (5 bases). CDR3 size: 16 residues. Here the CDR3 DNA reads TGTGCCTGCAGCCCAGACGGAGTTAGCGTTTACAATGAGCAGTTCTTC. It specifies CACSPDGVSVYNEQFF.

In its sample, this clonotype was seen a few times. The V and J genes are TRBV6-5 and TRBJ2-2; the D gene is possibly TRBD2 (6 bases). Germline V gives CDR1 MNHEY, CDR2 SVGAGI. CDR3 length: 15 residues. Trimming stripped 6 bases from V and 2 bases from J, with 13 bases between. The chain's CDR3 is CASRPGLLNTGELFF. Written as DNA, the CDR3 is TGTGCCAGCAGACCGGGACTCCTCAACACCGGGGAGCTGTTTTTT.

This chain uses TRBV10-3 with TRBJ2-5; 7 bases match TRBD1. V dropped 6 bases and J dropped 0; count of bases not matched to a gene: 4. The CDR3 covers 14 residues. The germline CDR1 and CDR2 sequences are ENHRY and SYGVKD. Here the CDR3 DNA reads TGTGCCATCAGCGCAACAGGGGACCAAGAGACCCAGTACTTC. Translation: CAISATGDQETQYF.

This clonotype was seen more than once but under ten times. This rearrangement joins TRBV4-1 to TRBJ2-7; 8 bases match TRBD2. The CDR3 contains 18 residues. Germline values: CDR1 MGHRA, CDR2 YSYEKL. After removal of 0 bases from V and 3 bases from J, the junction contained 13 bases not matched to a gene. Written as DNA, the CDR3 is TGCGCCAGCAGCCAAGATCCGTTCCTTAGCGGGGTTAGCTACGAGCAGTACTTC. Protein sequence: CASSQDPFLSGVSYEQYF.

The chain couples TRBV27 to TRBJ2-3, with D possibly being TRBD1 (5 bases). The CDR3 loop spans 15 amino acids. In germline, CDR1 is MNHEY, CDR2 SMNVEV (reference sequence). V dropped 5 bases and J dropped 1 base, with 13 bases sitting between them. The chain's CDR3 is CASSRQGVRTDTQYF. CDR3 DNA: TGTGCCAGCAGTCGGCAGGGTGTCCGCACAGATACGCAGTATTTT.

This clonotype was detected only a few times. The rearrangement uses TRBV18 and TRBJ2-2; no clear D. This CDR3 is built from 14 residues. Trimming cost V 2 bases and J 6 bases, with 10 bases left between them. CDR1 KGHSH and CDR2 LQKENI come from the germline V gene. The chain's CDR3 is CASSPSLAAGELFF. The CDR3 bases are TGTGCCAGCTCACCATCCCTGGCAGCCGGGGAGCTGTTTTTT. Using reference TRBV18 and TRBJ2-2 for the parts outside the CDR3, the full variable domain is NAGVMQNPRHLVRRRGQEARLRCSPMKGHSHVYWYRQLPEEGLKFMVYLQKENIIDESGMPKERFSAEFPKEGPSILRIQQVVRGDSAAYFCASSPSLAAGELFFGEGSRLTVL.

This clonotype has a count of ten or more. This rearrangement joins TRBV7-8 to TRBJ2-3, with TRBD2 as a possible D gene (5 bases). Deletions cut 2 bases from V and 2 bases from J, with 17 bases between. This CDR3 is 17 amino acids long. From germline, CDR1 is SGHVS and CDR2 FQNEAQ. The CDR3 region is CASSLRVRGGATDTQYF. For the CDR3, the DNA is TGTGCCAGCAGCTTAAGGGTTCGAGGAGGCGCCACAGATACGCAGTATTTT.

This clonotype appeared a few times. The rearrangement uses TRBV4-2 and TRBJ2-5; D may be TRBD2 (6 bases). Germline assignment: CDR1 LGHNA and CDR2 YNFKEQ. The CDR3 contains 18 residues. V lost 0 bases and J lost 5, with 22 bases in between. CDR3: CASSQEFQGGPNMETQYF. The CDR3 DNA reads TGTGCCAGCAGCCAAGAATTCCAGGGAGGTCCTAATATGGAGACCCAGTACTTC.

This clonotype showed up many times. This rearrangement joins TRBV6-1 to TRBJ1-1; TRBD1 aligns across 9 bases. This CDR3 spans 18 amino acids. The J segment lost 3 bases and the V segment lost 6 bases, leaving 17 bases of the junction unmatched. Germline values: CDR1 MNHNS, CDR2 SASEGT. The chain's CDR3 is CASSYLGPGQGPDTEAFF. CDR3 nucleotides: TGTGCCAGCAGCTACCTAGGCCCGGGACAGGGACCGGACACTGAAGCTTTCTTT.

The chain links TRBV4-1 to TRBJ2-2, with D hard to call. This CDR3 has 16 residues. V was trimmed by 2 bases and J by 3 bases, leaving 13 bases between them. The germline gives CDR1 MGHRA, CDR2 YSYEKL. The CDR3 DNA is TGCGCCAGCAGCCAAACTGGGCAGAGAGACACCGGGGAGCTGTTTTTT. Protein product: CASSQTGQRDTGELFF.

This clonotype was seen ten or more times. The rearrangement links TRBV4-1 to TRBJ2-7; 12 bases line up with TRBD2. The V gene end was trimmed by 2 bases and the J gene end by 6 bases; junction bases not matched to a gene: 5. The CDR3 runs 15 residues. Germline values: CDR1 MGHRA, CDR2 YSYEKL. The CDR3 reads CASSQLSSGRGEQYF. The CDR3 nucleotides are TGCGCCAGCAGCCAACTTTCTAGCGGGAGGGGCGAGCAGTACTTC.

There are many counts of this clonotype. The chain carries TRBV10-2 and TRBJ2-3, with unresolved D. Trimming removed 0 bases from V and 0 bases from J, with 7 bases in between. Germline V gene lookup returns CDR1 WSHSY and CDR2 SAAADI. The CDR3 runs to 15 residues. In DNA, the CDR3 is TGCGCCAGCAGTGAGTCCCCTGTCAGCACAGATACGCAGTATTTT. It yields the protein CASSESPVSTDTQYF.